The T cell receptor beta chain under discussion was sequenced for a study of technical replicates of blood from several donors. The length of the CDR3 is 13 residues. The germline V gene has CDR1 SQVTM and CDR2 ANQGSEA. J gave up 8 bases and V 4 bases, and 2 bases lay outside the gene matches. This table comes from immunoSEQ multiplex PCR, and its TCRdb copy is limited to in-frame clones, with some not included. This table holds about 62,000 clones, about 98% found once. The chain combines TRBV29-1 with TRBJ2-1, with 13 nucleotides matching TRBD2. This receptor was taken from a human donor in good health. The sample taken for sequencing was T cells isolated from PBMCs. CDR3 nucleotides: TGCAGCGTTGGGACTAGCGGGAGTTATGAGCAGTTCTTC. It encodes CSVGTSGSYEQFF.